In its sample, the clone carrying this T cell receptor (beta chain) was seen many times. Regions amplified from RNA transcripts were the TCR beta CDR3 regions. The primer set for the first-round RT-PCR of the TCR CDR3 was HTBI. TCRdb analysed the multiplex PCR reads with MiXCR anew, one entry per CDR3 protein. Of about 640,000 distinct CDR3 sequences detected, around 20% appear once; the ten largest clones hold about 35%. PBMCs came from 9 to 10 ml fresh peripheral blood. This entry comes from a study of T cells in Graves' hyperthyroidism and ophthalmopathy. The sequencing input was blood. This receptor was identified in a man younger than 40 with Graves' ophthalmopathy.

The CDR3 sequence: CASRFDRGSYNEQFF. The CDR3 nucleotides read TGTGCCAGCAGATTTGACAGGGGATCCTACAATGAGCAGTTCTTC. The chain links TRBV2 to TRBJ2-1; 8 bases agree with TRBD1. Germline CDR1 and CDR2: SNHLY and FYNNEI. This CDR3 is 15 amino acids long. Trimming took 6 bases from V and 1 from J; bases not matched to a gene: 5.